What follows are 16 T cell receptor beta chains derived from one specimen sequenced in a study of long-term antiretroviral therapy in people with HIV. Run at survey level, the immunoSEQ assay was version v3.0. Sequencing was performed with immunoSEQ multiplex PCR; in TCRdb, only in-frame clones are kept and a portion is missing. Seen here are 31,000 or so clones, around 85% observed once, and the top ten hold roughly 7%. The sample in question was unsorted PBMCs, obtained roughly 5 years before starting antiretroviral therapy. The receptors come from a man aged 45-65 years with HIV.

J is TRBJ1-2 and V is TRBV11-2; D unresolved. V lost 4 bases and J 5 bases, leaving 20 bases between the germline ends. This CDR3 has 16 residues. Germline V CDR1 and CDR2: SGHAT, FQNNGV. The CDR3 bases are TGTGCCAGCAGCTCTTTTCTGGGTTTTCTGGGGTATGGCTACACCTTC. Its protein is CASSSFLGFLGYGYTF.

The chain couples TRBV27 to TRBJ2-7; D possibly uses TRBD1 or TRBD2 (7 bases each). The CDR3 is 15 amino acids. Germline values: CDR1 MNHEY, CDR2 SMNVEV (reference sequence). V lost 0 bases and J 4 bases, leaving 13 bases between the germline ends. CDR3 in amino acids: CASSLSGQGGYEQYF. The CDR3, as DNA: TGTGCCAGCAGTTTATCAGGCCAGGGGGGGTACGAGCAGTACTTC.

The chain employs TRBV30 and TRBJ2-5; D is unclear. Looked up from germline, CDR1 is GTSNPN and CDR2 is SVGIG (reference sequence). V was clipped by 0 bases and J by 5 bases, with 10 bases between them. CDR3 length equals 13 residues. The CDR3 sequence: CAWSVQGYETQYF. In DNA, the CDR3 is TGTGCCTGGAGTGTACAAGGGTACGAGACCCAGTACTTC.

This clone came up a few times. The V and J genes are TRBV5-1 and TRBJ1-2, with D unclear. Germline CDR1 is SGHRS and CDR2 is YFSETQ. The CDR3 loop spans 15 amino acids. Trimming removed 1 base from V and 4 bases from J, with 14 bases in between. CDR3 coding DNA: TGCGCCAGCAGCTTGCTAGTAGATCCAAGCTATGGCTACACCTTC. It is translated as CASSLLVDPSYGYTF.

CDR3 bases: TGCGCCAGCAGCCCCCGGGGACATTCCACCTACGAGCAGTACTTC. Protein: CASSPRGHSTYEQYF. The rearrangement links TRBV4-3 to TRBJ2-7; D possibly corresponds to TRBD1 (6 bases). The CDR3 has 15 residues. Trimming cost V 4 bases and J 2 bases, with 15 bases left between them. CDR1 and CDR2 from the germline V gene are LGHNA and YSLEER.

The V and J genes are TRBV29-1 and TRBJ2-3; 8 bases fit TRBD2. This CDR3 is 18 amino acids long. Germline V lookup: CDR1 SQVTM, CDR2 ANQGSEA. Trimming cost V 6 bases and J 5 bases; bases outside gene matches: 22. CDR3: CSVPNPRTKSGGLDTQYF. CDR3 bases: TGCAGCGTCCCCAACCCACGCACGAAAAGCGGGGGATTAGATACGCAGTATTTT.

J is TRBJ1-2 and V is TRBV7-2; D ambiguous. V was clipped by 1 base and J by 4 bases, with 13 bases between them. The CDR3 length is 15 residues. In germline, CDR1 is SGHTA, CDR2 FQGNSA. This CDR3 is CASSLGPPMVYGYTF. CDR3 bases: TGTGCCAGCAGCTTAGGGCCACCCATGGTCTATGGCTACACCTTC.

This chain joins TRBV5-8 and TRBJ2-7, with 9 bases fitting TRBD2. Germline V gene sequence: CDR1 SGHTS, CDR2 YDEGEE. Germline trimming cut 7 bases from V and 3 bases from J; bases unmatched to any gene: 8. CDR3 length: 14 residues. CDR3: CASRGRVSYYEQYF. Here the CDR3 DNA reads TGTGCCAGCCGCGGGAGGGTCAGCTACTACGAGCAGTACTTC.

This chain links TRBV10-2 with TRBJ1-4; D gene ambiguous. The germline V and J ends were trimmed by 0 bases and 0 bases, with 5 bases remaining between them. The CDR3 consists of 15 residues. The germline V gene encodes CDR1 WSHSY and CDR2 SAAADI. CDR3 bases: TGCGCCAGCAGTGAGTCACCGGCAACTAATGAAAAACTGTTTTTT. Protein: CASSESPATNEKLFF.

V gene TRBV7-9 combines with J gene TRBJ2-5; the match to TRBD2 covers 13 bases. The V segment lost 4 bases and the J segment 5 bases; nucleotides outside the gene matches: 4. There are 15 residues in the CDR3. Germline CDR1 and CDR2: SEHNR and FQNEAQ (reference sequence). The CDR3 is CASSWTTSGRETQYF. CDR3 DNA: TGTGCCAGCAGCTGGACGACTAGCGGGAGGGAGACCCAGTACTTC.

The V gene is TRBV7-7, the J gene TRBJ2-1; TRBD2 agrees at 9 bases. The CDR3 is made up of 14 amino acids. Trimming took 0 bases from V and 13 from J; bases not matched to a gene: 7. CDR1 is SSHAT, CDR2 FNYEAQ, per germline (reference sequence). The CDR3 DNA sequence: TGTGCCAGCAGCTTAGCGGATCAGGGGACTAGCCAGTTCTTC. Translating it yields CASSLADQGTSQFF.

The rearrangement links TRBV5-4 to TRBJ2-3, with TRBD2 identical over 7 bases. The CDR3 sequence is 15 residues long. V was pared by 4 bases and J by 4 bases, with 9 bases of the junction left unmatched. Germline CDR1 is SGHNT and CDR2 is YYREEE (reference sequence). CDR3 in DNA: TGTGCCAGCAGCCCTGACCCAGCGGGATCAGATACGCAGTATTTT. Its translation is CASSPDPAGSDTQYF.

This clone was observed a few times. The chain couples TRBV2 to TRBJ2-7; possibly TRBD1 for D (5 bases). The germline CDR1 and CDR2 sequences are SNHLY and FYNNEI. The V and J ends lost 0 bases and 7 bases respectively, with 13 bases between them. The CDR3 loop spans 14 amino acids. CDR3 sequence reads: CASSEASAGREQYF. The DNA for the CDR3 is TGTGCCAGCAGTGAAGCTTCAGCAGGGCGGGAGCAGTACTTC. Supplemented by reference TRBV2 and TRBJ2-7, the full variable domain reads EPEVTQTPSHQVTQMGQEVILRCVPISNHLYFYWYRQILGQKVEFLVSFYNNEISEKSEIFDDQFSVERPDGSNFTLKIRSTKLEDSAMYFCASSEASAGREQYFGPGTRLTVT.

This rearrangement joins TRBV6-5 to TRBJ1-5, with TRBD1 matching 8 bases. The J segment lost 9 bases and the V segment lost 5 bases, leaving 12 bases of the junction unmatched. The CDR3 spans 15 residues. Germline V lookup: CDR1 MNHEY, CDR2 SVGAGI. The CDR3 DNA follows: TGTGCCAGCAGTAGAACAGGGGGTCTCGATCGGCCCCAGCATTTT. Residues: CASSRTGGLDRPQHF.

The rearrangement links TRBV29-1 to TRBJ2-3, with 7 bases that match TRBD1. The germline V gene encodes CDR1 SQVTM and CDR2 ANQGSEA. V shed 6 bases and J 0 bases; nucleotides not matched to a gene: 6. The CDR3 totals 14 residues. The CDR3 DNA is TGCAGCGTGGGGACAGTAATTAGCACAGATACGCAGTATTTT. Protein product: CSVGTVISTDTQYF.

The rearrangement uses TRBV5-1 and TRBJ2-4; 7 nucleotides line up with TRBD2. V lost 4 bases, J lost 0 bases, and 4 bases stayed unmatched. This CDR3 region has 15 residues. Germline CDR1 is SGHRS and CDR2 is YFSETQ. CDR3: CASSLGEGAKNIQYF. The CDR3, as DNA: TGCGCCAGCAGCCTCGGGGAGGGAGCCAAAAACATTCAGTACTTC.